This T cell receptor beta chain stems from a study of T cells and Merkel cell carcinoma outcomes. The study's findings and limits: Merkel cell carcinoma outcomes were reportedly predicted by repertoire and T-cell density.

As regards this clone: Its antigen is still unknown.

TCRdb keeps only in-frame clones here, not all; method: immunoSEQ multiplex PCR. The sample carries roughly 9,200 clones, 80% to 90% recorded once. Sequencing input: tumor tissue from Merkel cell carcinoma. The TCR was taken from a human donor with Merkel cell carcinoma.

CDR3 residues: CASSPLDSLNTEAFF. The CDR3 nucleotides read TGTGCCAGCTCACCCCTGGACAGTTTGAACACTGAAGCTTTCTTT. This chain joins TRBV18 and TRBJ1-1; a possible D gene is TRBD1 (6 bases). CDR3 size: 15 residues. V lost 3 bases and J lost 0, with 11 bases in between. Germline-derived CDR1 and CDR2 are KGHSH and LQKENI.